This TCR beta chain was captured by sequencing in a study of identical twins. Study-wide findings and caveats: Conclusions came from cross-sectional statistical analysis, not from following the same donors. Abundant beta clonotypes from cord blood had fewer insertions, unlike memory repertoires, which showed none.

This CDR3 comprises 14 residues. The ends were cut back, 6 bases at V and 0 bases at J, with 12 bases in the middle. Per the germline V gene, CDR1 is ENHRY and CDR2 is SYGVKD. This clonotype was recorded at least ten times. Antigen unknown. Each cDNA held unique molecular identifiers, and template switching gave it a universal primer site. TCRdb reprocessed the 5' RACE reads with MiXCR, giving one entry per CDR3 protein. The table has about 660,000 distinct CDR3 sequences, 8% to 9% seen once. The same specimen was also included in a second study, on yellow fever vaccine responses in identical twins.

This receptor was identified in a woman aged 18-30 years in good health. The material sequenced was PBMCs. The rearrangement uses TRBV10-3 and TRBJ2-7; tentative D call: TRBD1 (6 bases). The CDR3 region is CAIRVEDSSYEQYF. CDR3 nucleotides: TGTGCCATCAGGGTAGAGGACAGCTCCTACGAGCAGTACTTC.